This T cell receptor beta chain was profiled in a study of blood T cell repertoires in COVID-19. Overall study context: Collection of acute and convalescent COVID-19 samples took place in the United States, Italy and Spain. PBMCs, B-cell-depleted T cells, or T cells were the source of the cDNA or gDNA that made up the material.

Per the authors' pipeline: Amplifying reference gene primers gave estimates of nucleated cell counts. Only in-frame clones appear in the TCRdb table, and some are missing; sequencing was by immunoSEQ multiplex PCR. That table furnishes V, J and clone size, whereas the DNA furnished D and trimming. The sample shows fewer than 200,000 clones, 74% of them seen only once. Material: peripheral blood. The sequence was collected from a woman over 75 with acute or convalescent COVID-19.

CDR3 amino acids: CASSRNTNTEAFF. As DNA, the CDR3 is TGTGCCAGCAGCCGTAACACGAACACTGAAGCTTTCTTT. This chain links TRBV13 with TRBJ1-1, with D unclear. Germline V gives CDR1 PRHDT, CDR2 FYEKMQ (reference sequence). The CDR3 contains 13 residues. V lost 5 bases, J lost 1 base, and 8 bases lay in between.